The clone carrying this T cell receptor beta chain was recorded many times. Molecular barcoding with unique molecular identifiers was used for the TCRbeta library. Using its own MiXCR run on the PCR reads, TCRdb lists one record per CDR3 protein. The sample has roughly 300,000 distinct CDR3 sequences, more than 8% seen once. This sample is drawn from a study of T-cell reconstitution after alpha-beta-depleted transplantation in children. The receptor was derived from a human donor who donated a stem cell graft to a child with SCID. Sample: PBMCs from the stem cell graft donor, taken from the stem cell graft.

The CDR3 DNA reads as TGTGCCAGCAGTTTACGGCTAGCCACAGATACGCAGTATTTT. Amino acid sequence: CASSLRLATDTQYF. The genes are TRBV12-3 or TRBV12-4 and TRBJ2-3; weak D call: TRBD2 (5 bases). This CDR3 contains 14 residues. Trimming shortened V by 2 bases and J by 2 bases, and 8 bases separated the two germline ends.